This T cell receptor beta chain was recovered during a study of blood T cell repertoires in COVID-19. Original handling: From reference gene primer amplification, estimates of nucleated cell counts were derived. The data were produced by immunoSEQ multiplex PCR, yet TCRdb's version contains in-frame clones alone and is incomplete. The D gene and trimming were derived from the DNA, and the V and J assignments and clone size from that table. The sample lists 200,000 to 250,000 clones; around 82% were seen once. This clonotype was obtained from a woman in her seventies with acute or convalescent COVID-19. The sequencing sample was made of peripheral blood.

CDR3 protein: CAWSPGQGEEKLFF. In DNA form, the CDR3 reads TGTGCCTGGAGCCCGGGACAGGGCGAAGAAAAACTGTTTTTT. The chain carries TRBV30 and TRBJ1-4; TRBD1 matches 9 bases. Per the germline V gene, CDR1 is GTSNPN and CDR2 is SVGIG (reference sequence). This CDR3 is built from 14 residues. V was pared by 3 bases and J by 8 bases, with 7 bases of the junction left unmatched. Complete variable domain (other parts from reference TRBV30 and TRBJ1-4): SQTIHQWPATLVQPVGSPLSLECTVEGTSNPNLYWYRQAAGRGLQLLFYSVGIGQISSEVPQNLSASRPQDRQFILSSKKLLLSDSGFYLCAWSPGQGEEKLFFGSGTQLSVL.